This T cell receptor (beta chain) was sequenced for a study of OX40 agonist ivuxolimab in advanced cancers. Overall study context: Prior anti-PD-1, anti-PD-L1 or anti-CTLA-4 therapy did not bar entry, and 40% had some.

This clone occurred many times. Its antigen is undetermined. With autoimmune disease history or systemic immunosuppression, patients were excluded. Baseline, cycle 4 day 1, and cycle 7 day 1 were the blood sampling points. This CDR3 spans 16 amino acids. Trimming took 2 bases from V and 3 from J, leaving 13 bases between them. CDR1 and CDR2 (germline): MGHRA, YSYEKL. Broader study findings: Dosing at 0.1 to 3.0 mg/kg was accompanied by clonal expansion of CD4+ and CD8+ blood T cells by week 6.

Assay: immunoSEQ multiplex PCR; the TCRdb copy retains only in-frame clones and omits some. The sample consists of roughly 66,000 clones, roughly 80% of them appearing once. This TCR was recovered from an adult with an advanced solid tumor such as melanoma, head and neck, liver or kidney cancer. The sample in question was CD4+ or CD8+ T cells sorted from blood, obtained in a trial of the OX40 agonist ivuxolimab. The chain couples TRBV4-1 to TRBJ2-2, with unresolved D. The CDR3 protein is CASSQILKRDTGELFF. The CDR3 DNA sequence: TGCGCCAGCAGCCAAATCCTCAAACGGGACACCGGGGAGCTGTTTTTT.